This T cell receptor (beta chain) came from a study of cytomegalovirus exposure and HLA in healthy donors. Study observations and caveats: When the data were analyzed later, several of the most significant clusters appeared to be linked to common viral pathogens.

CDR3 size: 14 residues. V was shortened by 0 bases and J by 2 bases, with 11 bases between the two germline ends. The germline CDR1 and CDR2 sequences are SQVTM and ANQGSEA. As concerns this clone: The antigen is unknown.

Primers for the PCR totalled 60 Vbeta and 13 Jbeta. Assay: immunoSEQ multiplex PCR; the TCRdb copy retains only in-frame clones and omits some. The repertoire table contains some 120,000 clones. The chain links TRBV29-1 to TRBJ2-7; D not resolved. The sample consisted of PBMCs. This sequence was found in a man between 18 and 35 years old in good health and CMV-seronegative. CDR3 in amino acids: CSVEDTTQAYEQYF. The CDR3, as DNA: TGCAGCGTTGAAGATACTACCCAAGCCTACGAGCAGTACTTC.